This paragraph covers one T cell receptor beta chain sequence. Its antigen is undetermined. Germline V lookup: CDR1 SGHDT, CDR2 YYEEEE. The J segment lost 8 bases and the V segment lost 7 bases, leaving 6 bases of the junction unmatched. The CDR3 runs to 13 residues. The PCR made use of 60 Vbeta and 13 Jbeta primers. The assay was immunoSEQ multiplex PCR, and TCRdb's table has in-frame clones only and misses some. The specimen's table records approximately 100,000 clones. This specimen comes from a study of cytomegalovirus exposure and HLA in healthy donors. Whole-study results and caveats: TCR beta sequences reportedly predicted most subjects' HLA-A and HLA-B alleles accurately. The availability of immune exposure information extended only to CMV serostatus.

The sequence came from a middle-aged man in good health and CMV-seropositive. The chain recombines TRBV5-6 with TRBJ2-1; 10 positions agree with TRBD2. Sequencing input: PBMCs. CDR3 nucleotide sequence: TGTGCCAGCCGGACTAGCGGAGCCTATGAGCAGTTCTTC. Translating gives CASRTSGAYEQFF.